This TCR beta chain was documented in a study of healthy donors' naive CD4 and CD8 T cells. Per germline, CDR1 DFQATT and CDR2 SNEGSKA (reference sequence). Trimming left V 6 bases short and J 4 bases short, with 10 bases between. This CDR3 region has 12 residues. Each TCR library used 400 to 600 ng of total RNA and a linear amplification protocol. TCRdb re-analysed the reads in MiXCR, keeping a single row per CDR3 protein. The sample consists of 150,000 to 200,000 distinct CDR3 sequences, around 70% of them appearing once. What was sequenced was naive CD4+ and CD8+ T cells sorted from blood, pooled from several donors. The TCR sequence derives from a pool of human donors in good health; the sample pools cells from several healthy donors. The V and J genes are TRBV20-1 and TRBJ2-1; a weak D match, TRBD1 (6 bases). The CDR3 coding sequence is TGCAGTGCCTCACAGGGTTACAATGAGCAGTTCTTC. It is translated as CSASQGYNEQFF.